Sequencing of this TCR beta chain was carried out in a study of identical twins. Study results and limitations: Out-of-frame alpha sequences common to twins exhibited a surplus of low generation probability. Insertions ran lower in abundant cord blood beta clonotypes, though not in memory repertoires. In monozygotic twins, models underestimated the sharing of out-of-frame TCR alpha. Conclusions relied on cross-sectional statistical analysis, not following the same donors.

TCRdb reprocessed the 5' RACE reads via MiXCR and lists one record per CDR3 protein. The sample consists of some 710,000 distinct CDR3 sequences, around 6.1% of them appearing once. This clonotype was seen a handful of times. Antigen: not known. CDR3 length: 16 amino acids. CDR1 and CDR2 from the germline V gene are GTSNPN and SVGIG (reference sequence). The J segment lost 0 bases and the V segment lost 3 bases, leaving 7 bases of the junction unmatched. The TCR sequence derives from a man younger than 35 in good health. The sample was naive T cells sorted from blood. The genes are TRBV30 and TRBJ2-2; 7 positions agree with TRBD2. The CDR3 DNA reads TGTGCCTGGAGGATTAGCGGGTTCGCGAACACCGGGGAGCTGTTTTTT. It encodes CAWRISGFANTGELFF.